The rows below give T cell receptor beta chains drawn from one sample of a study of beta chain features in type 1 diabetes. Using immunoSEQ multiplex PCR, the repertoire was profiled, and TCRdb retains in-frame clones only, with some absent. The sample holds fewer than 650,000 clones, 15% to 19% seen once. Sequences were obtained from naive CD4+ T cells from blood. The origin of the receptors is a man younger than 35 in good health. Each CDR3 is given with its conserved first and last residue. Fields, in order: V gene, clone size, J gene, D gene, CDR3 DNA, CDR3 protein. D genes are given only for firm matches. Clone size is given for some rows only: seen once, a few or many times, or a class if the clone is expanded.

v_gene: TRBV27; abundance: -; j_gene: TRBJ1-2; d_gene: -; CDR3nt: TGTGCCAGCAGTCCGTGGGGACTCTATGGCTACACCTTC; CDR3aa: CASSPWGLYGYTF
v_gene: TRBV28; abundance: few; j_gene: TRBJ2-1; d_gene: -; CDR3nt: TGTGCCAGCAGTTCTACAGTTCCCAATGAGCAGTTCTTC; CDR3aa: CASSSTVPNEQFF
v_gene: TRBV16; abundance: -; j_gene: TRBJ1-1; d_gene: -; CDR3nt: TGTGCCAGCAGCCCTCGGCGGTACACTGAAGCTTTCTTT; CDR3aa: CASSPRRYTEAFF
v_gene: TRBV7-2; abundance: -; j_gene: TRBJ2-6; d_gene: TRBD2; CDR3nt: TGTGCCAGCAGCCCCATAGCGGGAAGCTCTGGGGCCAACGTCCTGACTTTC; CDR3aa: CASSPIAGSSGANVLTF
v_gene: TRBV30; abundance: -; j_gene: TRBJ2-2; d_gene: TRBD2; CDR3nt: TGTGCCTGGATCTGGGGGGGAAAAGGGAACACCGGGGAGCTGTTTTTT; CDR3aa: CAWIWGGKGNTGELFF
v_gene: TRBV28; abundance: few; j_gene: TRBJ1-5; d_gene: TRBD1; CDR3nt: TGTGCCAGCAGTTTACTGACAGGGGTCAGCAATCAGCCCCAGCATTTT; CDR3aa: CASSLLTGVSNQPQHF
v_gene: TRBV27; abundance: -; j_gene: TRBJ2-7; d_gene: TRBD1; CDR3nt: TGTGCCAGCAGGAGAGAGACAGGGTCGGGTCTATACGAGCAGTACTTC; CDR3aa: CASRRETGSGLYEQYF
v_gene: TRBV5-1; abundance: few; j_gene: TRBJ2-5; d_gene: -; CDR3nt: TGCGCCAGCAGCTTGGGGGACATTCAAGAGACCCAGTACTTC; CDR3aa: CASSLGDIQETQYF
v_gene: TRBV28; abundance: few; j_gene: TRBJ1-1; d_gene: -; CDR3nt: TGTGCCAGCGGACTGGGGAACACTGAAGCTTTCTTT; CDR3aa: CASGLGNTEAFF
v_gene: TRBV10-3; abundance: few; j_gene: TRBJ2-7; d_gene: TRBD2; CDR3nt: TGTGCCATCAGTACGGCTAGCGGGAGGGGTGAGCAGTACTTC; CDR3aa: CAISTASGRGEQYF
v_gene: TRBV7-2; abundance: few; j_gene: TRBJ1-4; d_gene: -; CDR3nt: TGTGCCAGCAGCAGGGCAACTAATGAAAAACTGTTTTTT; CDR3aa: CASSRATNEKLFF
v_gene: TRBV5-5; abundance: -; j_gene: TRBJ2-2; d_gene: -; CDR3nt: TGTGCCAGCAGCTGGGGACACACCGGGGAGCTGTTTTTT; CDR3aa: CASSWGHTGELFF
v_gene: TRBV5-4; abundance: -; j_gene: TRBJ2-5; d_gene: TRBD2; CDR3nt: TGTGCCAGCAGCTTGGGCGAGCGGGATCCCCAAGAGACCCAGTACTTC; CDR3aa: CASSLGERDPQETQYF
v_gene: TRBV15; abundance: -; j_gene: TRBJ1-5; d_gene: TRBD1; CDR3nt: TGTGCCACCAGCTCCCAGGGGGGGCCTTACCAGCCCCAGCATTTT; CDR3aa: CATSSQGGPYQPQHF
v_gene: TRBV7-3; abundance: -; j_gene: TRBJ2-5; d_gene: TRBD2; CDR3nt: TGTGCCAGCAGCTTAAGGCCGGAGCGGGGGCTCTCGGAGACCCAGTACTTC; CDR3aa: CASSLRPERGLSETQYF
v_gene: TRBV5-1; abundance: few; j_gene: TRBJ2-1; d_gene: -; CDR3nt: TGCGCCAGCAGCGTTCTGGAGACAGTAGGAAATGAGCAGTTCTTC; CDR3aa: CASSVLETVGNEQFF
v_gene: TRBV7-3; abundance: -; j_gene: TRBJ2-2; d_gene: -; CDR3nt: TGTGCCAGCAGCTCTCAGGGATATTGGACCGGGGAGCTGTTTTTT; CDR3aa: CASSSQGYWTGELFF
v_gene: TRBV18; abundance: few; j_gene: TRBJ1-4; d_gene: -; CDR3nt: TGTGCCAGCTCACCACCGTCACCGGGACGGATGGGTGAAAAACTGTTTTTT; CDR3aa: CASSPPSPGRMGEKLFF
v_gene: TRBV30; abundance: -; j_gene: TRBJ1-2; d_gene: -; CDR3nt: TGTGCCTGGAGTTCAGGGCCCTATGGCTACACCTTC; CDR3aa: CAWSSGPYGYTF
v_gene: TRBV18; abundance: few; j_gene: TRBJ2-1; d_gene: TRBD2; CDR3nt: TGTGCCAGCTCCCCACCTGGGACTATCGTCTTGGAGCAGTTCTTC; CDR3aa: CASSPPGTIVLEQFF
v_gene: TRBV18; abundance: few; j_gene: TRBJ1-3; d_gene: TRBD1; CDR3nt: TGTGCCAGTTCCTTTACAGGGGTTGGAAACACCATATATTTT; CDR3aa: CASSFTGVGNTIYF
v_gene: TRBV9; abundance: -; j_gene: TRBJ1-1; d_gene: -; CDR3nt: TGTGCCAGCAGCCCCCGCCCCGGGGCCGGTTCTGAAGCTTTCTTT; CDR3aa: CASSPRPGAGSEAFF
v_gene: TRBV4-3; abundance: -; j_gene: TRBJ1-1; d_gene: -; CDR3nt: TGCGCCAGCAGTAGCAGATACGGAGGACGGAACACTGAAGCTTTCTTT; CDR3aa: CASSSRYGGRNTEAFF
v_gene: TRBV7-3; abundance: -; j_gene: TRBJ2-5; d_gene: -; CDR3nt: TGTGCCAGCAGCTTACCGGACCACGGGACCCAGTACTTC; CDR3aa: CASSLPDHGTQYF
v_gene: TRBV18; abundance: -; j_gene: TRBJ2-7; d_gene: -; CDR3nt: TGTGCCAGCTCATCGAACTCCTACGAGCAGTACTTC; CDR3aa: CASSSNSYEQYF
v_gene: TRBV7-2; abundance: -; j_gene: TRBJ2-7; d_gene: -; CDR3nt: TGTGCCAGCAGCTTAGCGAACAGAGGGGCCAACTTC; CDR3aa: CASSLANRGANF
v_gene: TRBV7-6; abundance: few; j_gene: TRBJ2-4; d_gene: TRBD2; CDR3nt: TGTGCCAGCAGCTTAGCGACGGGAGGGCCTTCCATTCAGTACTTC; CDR3aa: CASSLATGGPSIQYF
v_gene: TRBV28; abundance: -; j_gene: TRBJ1-4; d_gene: -; CDR3nt: TGTGCCAGCAGTTTATCCGGTGAAAAACTGTTTTTT; CDR3aa: CASSLSGEKLFF
v_gene: TRBV7-2; abundance: -; j_gene: TRBJ2-5; d_gene: -; CDR3nt: TGTGCCAGCAGGCGCGGGGTAGGAGAGACCCAGTACTTC; CDR3aa: CASRRGVGETQYF
v_gene: TRBV19; abundance: once; j_gene: TRBJ2-7; d_gene: TRBD1; CDR3nt: TGTGCCAGTAGTACCCAGAGACAGGGGGCATACGAGCAGTACTTC; CDR3aa: CASSTQRQGAYEQYF
v_gene: TRBV15; abundance: many; j_gene: TRBJ2-1; d_gene: -; CDR3nt: TGTGCCACCCGAAGACAGACCTCCGATGAGCAGTTCTTC; CDR3aa: CATRRQTSDEQFF
v_gene: TRBV7-9; abundance: few; j_gene: TRBJ2-3; d_gene: TRBD2; CDR3nt: TGTGCCAGCAGCTTACGGGCTAGCGGGGGTGCTAGCACAGATACGCAGTATTTT; CDR3aa: CASSLRASGGASTDTQYF
v_gene: TRBV25-1; abundance: -; j_gene: TRBJ2-7; d_gene: -; CDR3nt: TGTGCCAGCATCCCAACGGAGGGGGCCTCCTACGAGCAGTACTTC; CDR3aa: CASIPTEGASYEQYF
v_gene: TRBV29-1; abundance: -; j_gene: TRBJ2-7; d_gene: TRBD1; CDR3nt: TGCAGCGTTGAGACAGGGCTTCCCTACGAGCAGTACTTC; CDR3aa: CSVETGLPYEQYF
v_gene: TRBV11-3; abundance: -; j_gene: TRBJ2-7; d_gene: TRBD1; CDR3nt: TGTGCCAGCAGCATACGGACAGGGGGCTCCTACGAGCAGTACTTC; CDR3aa: CASSIRTGGSYEQYF
v_gene: TRBV6-5; abundance: few; j_gene: TRBJ1-1; d_gene: -; CDR3nt: TGTGCCAGCAGTTACGCGTCCAGGGTGACTGAAGCTTTCTTT; CDR3aa: CASSYASRVTEAFF
v_gene: TRBV11-1; abundance: few; j_gene: TRBJ2-7; d_gene: TRBD1; CDR3nt: TGTGCCAGCAGCTCCCGGGACAGGGTCTACGAGCAGTACTTC; CDR3aa: CASSSRDRVYEQYF
v_gene: TRBV7-2; abundance: many; j_gene: TRBJ2-3; d_gene: TRBD2; CDR3nt: TGTGCCAGCAGCCCACTAGCGGGCCTCGCCATAGATACGCAGTATTTT; CDR3aa: CASSPLAGLAIDTQYF
v_gene: TRBV2; abundance: -; j_gene: TRBJ2-5; d_gene: -; CDR3nt: TGTGCCAGCAGTAGAAGGGAGACCCAGTACTTC; CDR3aa: CASSRRETQYF
v_gene: TRBV11-2; abundance: few; j_gene: TRBJ2-7; d_gene: TRBD1; CDR3nt: TGTGCCAGCAGCGCCCGGGACAGGGGGACCTACGAGCAGTACTTC; CDR3aa: CASSARDRGTYEQYF
v_gene: TRBV9; abundance: -; j_gene: TRBJ2-3; d_gene: -; CDR3nt: TGTGCCAGCAGCGTTCGACTAGACACAGATACGCAGTATTTT; CDR3aa: CASSVRLDTDTQYF
v_gene: TRBV6-1; abundance: -; j_gene: TRBJ2-7; d_gene: TRBD1; CDR3nt: TGTGCCAGCATCTCACTGGACAGGAGCTACGAGCAGTACTTC; CDR3aa: CASISLDRSYEQYF
v_gene: TRBV7-6; abundance: -; j_gene: TRBJ1-2; d_gene: -; CDR3nt: TGTGCCAGCAGCAAAGCGGACGGCTATGGCTACACCTTC; CDR3aa: CASSKADGYGYTF
v_gene: TRBV13; abundance: -; j_gene: TRBJ2-7; d_gene: -; CDR3nt: TGTGCCAGCAGCTTAACAGGGTTGGACTACGAGCAGTACTTC; CDR3aa: CASSLTGLDYEQYF
v_gene: TRBV19; abundance: -; j_gene: TRBJ2-7; d_gene: TRBD1; CDR3nt: TGTGCCAGTAGTATAGCGGGGGACAGGGCAGCCTACGAGCAGTACTTC; CDR3aa: CASSIAGDRAAYEQYF
v_gene: TRBV7-9; abundance: -; j_gene: TRBJ2-7; d_gene: TRBD2; CDR3nt: TGTGCCAGCAGCCCGGGACTAGCGGGGGACGCCTACGAGCAGTACTTC; CDR3aa: CASSPGLAGDAYEQYF
v_gene: TRBV7-9; abundance: few; j_gene: TRBJ2-7; d_gene: TRBD2; CDR3nt: TGTGCCAGCAGGGGTACTAGCGGGCCCTACGAGCAGTACTTC; CDR3aa: CASRGTSGPYEQYF
v_gene: TRBV7-9; abundance: few; j_gene: TRBJ2-2; d_gene: -; CDR3nt: TGTGCCAGCAGCTTATGGAACACCGGGGAGCTGTTTTTT; CDR3aa: CASSLWNTGELFF
v_gene: TRBV15; abundance: -; j_gene: TRBJ2-7; d_gene: -; CDR3nt: TGTGCCACCAGCAGAGATTTATATAGCGAGCAGTACTTC; CDR3aa: CATSRDLYSEQYF
v_gene: TRBV18; abundance: -; j_gene: TRBJ2-1; d_gene: -; CDR3nt: TGTGCCAGCTCACTAACCGCGGATACCTACAATGAGCAGTTCTTC; CDR3aa: CASSLTADTYNEQFF
v_gene: TRBV4-3; abundance: few; j_gene: TRBJ1-1; d_gene: -; CDR3nt: TGCGCCAGCGGGTCACCCTCCGGGGGTGAAGCTTTCTTT; CDR3aa: CASGSPSGGEAFF
v_gene: TRBV7-2; abundance: -; j_gene: TRBJ1-2; d_gene: -; CDR3nt: TGTGCCAGCAGCTTAGATAGGGCTAAATATGGCTACACCTTC; CDR3aa: CASSLDRAKYGYTF
v_gene: TRBV5-4; abundance: -; j_gene: TRBJ2-2; d_gene: -; CDR3nt: TGTGCCAGCAGCTTGGCGAACAAGAGATCCCTCGGGGCCGGGGAGCTGTTTTTT; CDR3aa: CASSLANKRSLGAGELFF
v_gene: TRBV29-1; abundance: few; j_gene: TRBJ1-1; d_gene: TRBD1; CDR3nt: TGCAGCGTAGCCGGGACAGGGGGCCGGGACACTGAAGCTTTCTTT; CDR3aa: CSVAGTGGRDTEAFF
v_gene: TRBV19; abundance: few; j_gene: TRBJ2-5; d_gene: -; CDR3nt: TGTGCCAGTAGTAGAAGCCAGACCCAGTACTTC; CDR3aa: CASSRSQTQYF